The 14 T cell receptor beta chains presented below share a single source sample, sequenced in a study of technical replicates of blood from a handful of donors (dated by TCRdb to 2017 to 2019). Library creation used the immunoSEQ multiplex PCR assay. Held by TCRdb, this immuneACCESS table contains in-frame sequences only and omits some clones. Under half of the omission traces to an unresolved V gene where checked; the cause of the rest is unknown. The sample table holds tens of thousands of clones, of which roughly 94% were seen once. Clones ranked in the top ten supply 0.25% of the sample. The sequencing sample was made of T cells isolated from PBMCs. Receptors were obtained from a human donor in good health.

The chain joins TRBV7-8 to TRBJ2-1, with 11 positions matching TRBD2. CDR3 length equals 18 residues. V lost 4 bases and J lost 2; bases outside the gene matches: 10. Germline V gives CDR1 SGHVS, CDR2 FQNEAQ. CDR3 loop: CASSYNPPLAGAYNEQFF. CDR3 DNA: TGTGCCAGCAGCTATAACCCTCCACTAGCGGGAGCCTACAATGAGCAGTTCTTC.

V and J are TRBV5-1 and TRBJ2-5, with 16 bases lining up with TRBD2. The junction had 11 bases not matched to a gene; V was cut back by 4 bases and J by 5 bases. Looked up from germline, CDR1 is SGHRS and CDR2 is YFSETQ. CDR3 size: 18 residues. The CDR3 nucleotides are TGCGCCAGCAGCAAAGGGACTAGCGGGAGGGCCGGTGATGAGACCCAGTACTTC. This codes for CASSKGTSGRAGDETQYF.

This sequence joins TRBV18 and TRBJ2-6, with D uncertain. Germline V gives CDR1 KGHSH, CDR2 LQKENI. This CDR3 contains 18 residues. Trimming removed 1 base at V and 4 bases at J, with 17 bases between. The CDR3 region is CASSPQRAPEAGANVLTF. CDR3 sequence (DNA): TGTGCCAGCTCACCACAACGAGCTCCTGAGGCCGGGGCCAACGTCCTGACTTTC.

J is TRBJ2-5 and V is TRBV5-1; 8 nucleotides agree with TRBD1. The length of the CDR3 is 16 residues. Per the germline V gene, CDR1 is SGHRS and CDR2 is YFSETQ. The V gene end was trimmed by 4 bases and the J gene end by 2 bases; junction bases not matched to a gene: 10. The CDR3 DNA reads TGCGCCAGCAGCCAGTTCGACAGGGGCTCTCAAGAGACCCAGTACTTC. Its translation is CASSQFDRGSQETQYF.

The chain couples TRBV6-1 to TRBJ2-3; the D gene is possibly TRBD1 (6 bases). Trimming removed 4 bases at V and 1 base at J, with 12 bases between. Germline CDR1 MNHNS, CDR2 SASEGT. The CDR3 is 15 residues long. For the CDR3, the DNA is TGTGCCAGCAGTGCAAACAGGGACCGCACAGATACGCAGTATTTT. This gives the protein CASSANRDRTDTQYF.

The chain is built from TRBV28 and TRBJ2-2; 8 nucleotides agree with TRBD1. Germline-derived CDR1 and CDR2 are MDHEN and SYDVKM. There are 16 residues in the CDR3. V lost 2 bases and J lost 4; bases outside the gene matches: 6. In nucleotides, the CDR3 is TGTGCCAGCAGTTTAGAGACAGGGGCTAGCACCGGGGAGCTGTTTTTT. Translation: CASSLETGASTGELFF.

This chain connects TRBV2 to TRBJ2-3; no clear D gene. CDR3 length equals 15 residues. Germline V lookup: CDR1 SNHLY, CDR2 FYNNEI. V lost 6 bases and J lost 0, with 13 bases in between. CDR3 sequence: CASSLRGPSTDTQYF. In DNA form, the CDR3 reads TGTGCCAGCAGCCTTCGCGGTCCTAGCACAGATACGCAGTATTTT.

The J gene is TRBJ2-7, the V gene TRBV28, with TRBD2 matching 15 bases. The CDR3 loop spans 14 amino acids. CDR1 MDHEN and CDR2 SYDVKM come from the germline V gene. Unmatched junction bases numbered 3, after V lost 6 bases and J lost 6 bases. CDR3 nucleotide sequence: TGTGCCAGCAGGGGGGGACTAGCGGGAGGCGAGCAGTACTTC. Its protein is CASRGGLAGGEQYF.

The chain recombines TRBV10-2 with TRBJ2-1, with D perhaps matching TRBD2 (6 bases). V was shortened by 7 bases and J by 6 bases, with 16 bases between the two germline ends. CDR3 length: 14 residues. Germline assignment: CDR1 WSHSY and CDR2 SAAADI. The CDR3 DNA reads TGCGCCAGCAAGGAGGGGCGGATCTCCAATGAGCAGTTCTTC. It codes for CASKEGRISNEQFF.

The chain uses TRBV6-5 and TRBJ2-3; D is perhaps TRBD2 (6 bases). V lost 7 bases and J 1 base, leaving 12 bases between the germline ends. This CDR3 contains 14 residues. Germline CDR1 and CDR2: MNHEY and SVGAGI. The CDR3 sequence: CASKDTGGTDTQYF. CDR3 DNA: TGTGCCAGCAAAGATACGGGGGGCACAGATACGCAGTATTTT.

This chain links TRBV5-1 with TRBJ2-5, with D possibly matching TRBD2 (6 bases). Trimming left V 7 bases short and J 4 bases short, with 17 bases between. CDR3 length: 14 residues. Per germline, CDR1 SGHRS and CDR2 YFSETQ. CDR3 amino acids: CASDVRDSLETQYF. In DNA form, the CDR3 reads TGCGCCAGCGACGTAAGGGACTCCCTAGAGACCCAGTACTTC.

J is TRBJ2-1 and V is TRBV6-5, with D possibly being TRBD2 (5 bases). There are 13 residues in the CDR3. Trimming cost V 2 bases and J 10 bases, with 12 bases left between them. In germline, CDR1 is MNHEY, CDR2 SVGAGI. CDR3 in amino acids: CASSYLASGEQFF. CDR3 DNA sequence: TGTGCCAGCAGTTACCTAGCCTCTGGGGAGCAGTTCTTC.

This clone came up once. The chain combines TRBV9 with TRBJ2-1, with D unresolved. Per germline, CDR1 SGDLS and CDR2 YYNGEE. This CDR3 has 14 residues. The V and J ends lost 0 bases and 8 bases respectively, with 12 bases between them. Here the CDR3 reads CASSVGNGADEQFF. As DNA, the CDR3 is TGTGCCAGCAGCGTAGGAAATGGTGCGGATGAGCAGTTCTTC.

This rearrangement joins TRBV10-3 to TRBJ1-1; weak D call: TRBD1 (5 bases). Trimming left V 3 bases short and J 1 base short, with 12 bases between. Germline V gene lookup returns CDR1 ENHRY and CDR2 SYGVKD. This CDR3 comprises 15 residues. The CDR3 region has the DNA TGTGCCATCAGTGAATACGGGGGACGGAACACTGAAGCTTTCTTT. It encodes CAISEYGGRNTEAFF.